These 30 T cell receptor beta chains share one sample of origin, sequenced in a study of blood T cell repertoires in COVID-19 (dated by TCRdb to 2018 to 2021). Receptor libraries were prepared by the immunoSEQ multiplex PCR assay. Drawn from immuneACCESS, this table holds only the in-frame rearrangements with V and J called that TCRdb kept. Clones are partly lost; checked studies trace under half to an unresolved V gene and leave the rest unexplained. The sample table contains some 230,000 clones; only one count was recorded for about 81% of them. Jointly, the top ten make up roughly 8% of the sample. Sequencing input: peripheral blood. These receptors all come from an elderly woman with COVID-19, enrolled during active disease.

This sequence joins TRBV12-3 or TRBV12-4 and TRBJ2-4; D ambiguous. The CDR3 length is 12 residues. V lost 5 bases and J 7 bases, leaving 9 bases between the germline ends. CDR3 residues: CASSDDSNIQYF. The CDR3 DNA reads TGTGCCAGCAGTGACGACTCGAACATTCAGTACTTC.

This sequence joins TRBV21-1 and TRBJ1-4; the DNA was not used to check the table's D call, TRBD1. TRBV21-1 is a documented pseudogene. This CDR3 region has 16 residues. The DNA for the CDR3 is TGTGCCACCCCAAGAGGGGGCGGGGTGGGTAATGAAAAACTGTTTTTT. Translated, it gives CATPRGGGVGNEKLFF.

CDR3 region: CASIALRENTEAFF. CDR3 nucleotides: TGCGCCAGCATCGCCCTTCGGGAGAACACTGAAGCTTTCTTT. V usage is TRBV10-1 and J usage is TRBJ1-1; D gene ambiguous. V was trimmed by 7 bases and J by 1 base, leaving 13 bases between them. Per the germline V gene, CDR1 is WNHNN and CDR2 is SYGVQD (reference sequence). The CDR3 length is 14 residues.

The chain joins TRBV19 to TRBJ2-7, with D possibly being TRBD1 (6 bases). The germline V and J ends were trimmed by 2 bases and 6 bases, with 11 bases remaining between them. This CDR3 has 13 residues. Germline V gives CDR1 LNHDA, CDR2 SQIVND (reference sequence). The CDR3 coding sequence is TGTGCCAGTAGTATATGGGGGCAGCCCGAGCAGTACTTC. Residues: CASSIWGQPEQYF.

This sequence joins TRBV5-4 and TRBJ1-1, with 9 bases lining up with TRBD1. The CDR3 spans 18 residues. Per the germline V gene, CDR1 is SGHNT and CDR2 is YYREEE (reference sequence). V dropped 4 bases and J dropped 1; count of bases not matched to a gene: 14. The CDR3: CASSPSLGTGRANTEAFF. CDR3 coding DNA: TGTGCCAGCAGCCCTTCACTGGGGACAGGGAGGGCGAACACTGAAGCTTTCTTT.

The chain has TRBV27 and TRBJ1-2; 8 bases line up with TRBD1. This CDR3 comprises 14 residues. The V segment lost 3 bases and the J segment 4 bases; nucleotides outside the gene matches: 4. Per germline, CDR1 MNHEY and CDR2 SMNVEV (reference sequence). The CDR3 spells CASSFQGAPYGYTF. In nucleotides, the CDR3 is TGTGCCAGCAGTTTTCAGGGGGCACCCTATGGCTACACCTTC.

The rearrangement uses TRBV4-1 and TRBJ2-3, with a tentative D call TRBD1 (5 bases). The CDR3 consists of 14 residues. Germline values: CDR1 MGHRA, CDR2 YSYEKL. V lost 8 bases, J lost 2 bases, and 14 bases lay in between. CDR3: CASGLGAFTDTQYF. The CDR3 DNA reads as TGCGCCAGCGGCCTAGGGGCCTTCACAGATACGCAGTATTTT.

This clone was detected only once. The V gene is TRBV28, the J gene TRBJ2-7; 9 bases match TRBD2. V shed 2 bases, J shed 2 bases, and the junction held 1 base outside the gene matches. This CDR3 has 14 residues. Looked up from germline, CDR1 is MDHEN and CDR2 is SYDVKM. The CDR3 region is CASSLVAGAYEQYF. The CDR3 coding sequence is TGTGCCAGCAGTTTAGTAGCGGGGGCCTACGAGCAGTACTTC.

The chain is built from TRBV2 and TRBJ2-5; a weak D match, TRBD1 (5 bases). The germline CDR1 and CDR2 sequences are SNHLY and FYNNEI. This CDR3 region has 13 residues. The V end was cut by 6 bases, the J end by 5 bases, with 13 bases between. The CDR3 coding sequence is TGTGCCAGCAGAAGGGGCCTTTTTGAGACCCAGTACTTC. Translation gives CASRRGLFETQYF.

This clone has just a few counts. CDR3 loop: CASSLDWEGTEAFF. CDR3 nucleotide sequence: TGTGCCAGCAGCTTGGATTGGGAGGGCACTGAAGCTTTCTTT. This sequence joins TRBV5-4 and TRBJ1-1, with D unresolved. The CDR3 has 14 amino acids. V was pared by 0 bases and J by 4 bases, with 10 bases between. Germline V gene sequence: CDR1 SGHNT, CDR2 YYREEE (reference sequence).

The chain joins TRBV18 to TRBJ2-5, with 8 positions matching TRBD1. This CDR3 is 16 amino acids long. V dropped 4 bases and J dropped 0; count of bases not matched to a gene: 7. Germline CDR1 and CDR2: KGHSH and LQKENI. The CDR3 region has the DNA TGTGCCAGCTCACACGCCGGGACAGGATACCAAGAGACCCAGTACTTC. It specifies CASSHAGTGYQETQYF.

This clone was recorded a few times. The V gene is TRBV28, the J gene TRBJ1-2; D is possibly TRBD1 (5 bases). CDR3 length: 13 residues. Trimming took off 6 bases at V and 7 bases at J, with 15 bases between the two ends. The germline CDR1 and CDR2 sequences are MDHEN and SYDVKM. This CDR3 is CASSREPTGGYTF. CDR3 coding DNA: TGTGCCAGCAGCAGGGAACCCACGGGTGGCTACACCTTC.

About this clone itself: This same CDR3 is encoded by further DNA sequences in the sample. The chain uses TRBV29-1 and TRBJ1-5; D remains unclear. CDR1 is SQVTM, CDR2 ANQGSEA, per germline. This CDR3 contains 12 residues. The V end lost 6 bases, the J end lost 0 bases, and 6 bases lay between the germline ends. The CDR3 DNA sequence: TGCAGCGTGAGGGATAGCAATCAGCCCCAGCATTTT. Its translation: CSVRDSNQPQHF.

The rearrangement joins TRBV6-2 or TRBV6-3 to TRBJ1-1; 7 bases agree with TRBD1. The CDR3 runs to 15 residues. J lost 0 bases, V lost 5 bases, and 6 bases had no gene match. The V gene's germline CDR1 is MNHEY and CDR2 SVGEGT. Written as DNA, the CDR3 is TGTGCCAGCAGTGGCTCCAGGGGGATGAACACTGAAGCTTTCTTT. This encodes CASSGSRGMNTEAFF.

The chain combines TRBV25-1 with TRBJ1-3, with no clear D. With 1 base removed from V and 0 bases from J, the gap between germline ends came to 4 bases. CDR1 and CDR2 from the germline V gene are MGHDK and SYGVNS. The CDR3 covers 14 residues. The DNA for the CDR3 is TGTGCCAGCAGTGAATCCAACTCTGGAAACACCATATATTTT. It yields the protein CASSESNSGNTIYF. The full variable domain, with the rest looked up from reference TRBV25-1 and TRBJ1-3, is EADIYQTPRYLVIGTGKKITLECSQTMGHDKMYWYQQDPGMELHLIHYSYGVNSTEKGDLSSESTVSRIRTEHFPLTLESARPSHTSQYLCASSESNSGNTIYFGEGSWLTVV.

The rearrangement uses TRBV30 and TRBJ1-2; 9 bases match TRBD1. V was clipped by 2 bases and J by 8 bases; unmatched bases: 9. The CDR3 runs to 14 residues. CDR1 GTSNPN and CDR2 SVGIG come from the germline V gene (reference sequence). DNA of the CDR3: TGTGCCTGGAGTTCCCTTACAGGGGGCTCGGGCTACACCTTC. Its protein product is CAWSSLTGGSGYTF.

CDR3 loop: CASAVDGGGDTQYF. CDR3 in DNA: TGTGCCAGCGCTGTGGACGGGGGAGGGGATACGCAGTATTTT. J is TRBJ2-3 and V is TRBV6-4, with TRBD2 matching 7 bases. Trimming removed 8 bases from V and 6 bases from J; junction bases left unmatched: 11. CDR1 is MRHNA, CDR2 SNTAGT, per germline. CDR3 length: 14 amino acids.

The chain carries TRBV5-1 and TRBJ2-2; 14 nucleotides agree with TRBD2. CDR3 size: 18 residues. Trimming took 0 bases from V and 5 from J; bases not matched to a gene: 6. CDR1 SGHRS and CDR2 YFSETQ come from the germline V gene. For the CDR3, the DNA is TGCGCCAGCAGCTTGGGGACTAGCGGGAGGAACGGAACCGGGGAGCTGTTTTTT. Translated: CASSLGTSGRNGTGELFF.

This chain uses TRBV5-1 with TRBJ2-1; 9 positions agree with TRBD1. V gave up 3 bases and J gave up 7 bases; unmatched junction bases: 5. Germline V gene data show CDR1 as SGHRS and CDR2 as YFSETQ. This CDR3 has 14 residues. The CDR3 here is CASSSGQGRNEQFF. The CDR3 DNA reads TGCGCCAGCAGCTCGGGACAGGGACGGAATGAGCAGTTCTTC.

The chain is built from TRBV9 and TRBJ2-5, with unresolved D. This CDR3 has 16 residues. V lost 0 bases to trimming and J lost 2 bases, with 14 bases between them. The germline gives CDR1 SGDLS, CDR2 YYNGEE. CDR3 bases: TGTGCCAGCAGCGTAGGAGTCCTACGAGAACAAGAGACCCAGTACTTC. This encodes CASSVGVLREQETQYF.

The J gene is TRBJ2-3, the V gene TRBV2; 10 nucleotides match TRBD1. CDR3 length: 15 amino acids. Per germline, CDR1 SNHLY and CDR2 FYNNEI. Unmatched junction bases numbered 7, after V lost 6 bases and J lost 4 bases. CDR3 DNA: TGTGCCAGCAGCATGACAGGGGGCGCCGCAGATACGCAGTATTTT. Translated, it gives CASSMTGGAADTQYF.

This CDR3 reads CASSPGTGGNEKLFF. The CDR3 bases are TGTGCCAGCAGCCCGGGGACAGGGGGGAATGAAAAACTGTTTTTT. This chain joins TRBV7-6 and TRBJ1-4; TRBD1 agrees at 11 bases. CDR1 is SGHVS, CDR2 FNYEAQ, per germline. J gave up 5 bases and V 5 bases, and 4 bases lay outside the gene matches. The CDR3 length is 15 residues.

The V call is TRBV30, the J call TRBJ1-1, with D possibly matching TRBD1 (5 bases). This CDR3 has 13 residues. From germline, CDR1 is GTSNPN and CDR2 SVGIG (reference sequence). Trimming left V 4 bases short and J 1 base short, with 10 bases between. The CDR3 region has the DNA TGTGCCTGGATAGACAGATGGAACACTGAAGCTTTCTTT. Its translation is CAWIDRWNTEAFF.

This clone appeared once. This chain connects TRBV7-3 to TRBJ1-1; no reliable D call. The germline CDR1 and CDR2 sequences are SGHTA and FQGTGA. This CDR3 is 14 amino acids long. V lost 2 bases and J lost 5, with 12 bases in between. Here the CDR3 reads CASSLGPFGTEAFF. DNA of the CDR3: TGTGCCAGCAGCTTAGGCCCCTTTGGTACTGAAGCTTTCTTT.

Here the CDR3 DNA reads TGTGCCAGCAGTTACTCGTCAAATTCACCCCTCCACTTT. Translation gives CASSYSSNSPLHF. This sequence joins TRBV6-6 and TRBJ1-6; no definite D call. Trimming cost V 0 bases and J 7 bases, with 4 bases left between them. CDR3 length: 13 amino acids. Germline CDR1 and CDR2: MNHNY and SVGAGI (reference sequence).

The chain combines TRBV5-8 with TRBJ1-1, with 7 bases aligning to TRBD1. The CDR3 runs to 13 residues. Trimming at V came to 9 bases and at J to 0 bases, leaving 5 bases not matched to a gene. CDR1 is SGHTS and CDR2 is YDEGEE in the germline V gene. The CDR3 DNA is TGTGCCACGCAGGGACAGATGAACACTGAAGCTTTCTTT. Its translation is CATQGQMNTEAFF. The full variable domain, rest sourced from reference TRBV5-8 and TRBJ1-1, is EAGVTQSPTHLIKTRGQQATLRCSPISGHTSVYWYQQALGLGLQFLLWYDEGEERNRGNFPPRFSGRQFPNYSSELNVNALELEDSALYLCATQGQMNTEAFFGQGTRLTVV.

As for this clone: One end of the junction varies from germline; a read error may be responsible. The chain couples TRBV2 to TRBJ2-1; TRBD1 aligns across 7 bases. CDR1 is SNHLY and CDR2 is FYNNEI in the germline V gene. The CDR3 totals 16 residues. CDR3 sequence reads: CAGSTAGGRPNNEQFF. The CDR3 DNA follows: TGTGCCGGCAGTACCGCAGGGGGACGGCCCAACAATGAGCAGTTCTTC.

The J gene is TRBJ2-1, the V gene TRBV29-1, with 8 bases identical to TRBD2. J lost 6 bases, V lost 7 bases, and 5 bases had no gene match. Germline V gives CDR1 SQVTM, CDR2 ANQGSEA. This CDR3 has 12 residues. CDR3 loop: CSARLASNEQFF. CDR3 sequence (DNA): TGCAGCGCGAGACTAGCGTCCAATGAGCAGTTCTTC.

V gene TRBV5-1 combines with J gene TRBJ2-3; TRBD1 is a possible D gene (5 bases). The V end lost 2 bases, the J end lost 11 bases, and 18 bases lay between the germline ends. The CDR3 contains 14 residues. Germline CDR1 reads SGHRS; CDR2 reads YFSETQ. The CDR3 loop is CASSLWQGLDGQYF. CDR3 DNA: TGCGCCAGCAGCTTATGGCAGGGTTTGGATGGGCAGTATTTT.

The chain joins TRBV4-3 to TRBJ2-1; 9 positions match TRBD2. Trimming at V came to 0 bases and at J to 3 bases, leaving 6 bases not matched to a gene. There are 17 residues in the CDR3. Germline V CDR1 and CDR2: LGHNA, YSLEER. As DNA, the CDR3 is TGCGCCAGCAGCCAAGATAGTCTAGCGGGATTCTACAATGAGCAGTTCTTC. It yields the protein CASSQDSLAGFYNEQFF.